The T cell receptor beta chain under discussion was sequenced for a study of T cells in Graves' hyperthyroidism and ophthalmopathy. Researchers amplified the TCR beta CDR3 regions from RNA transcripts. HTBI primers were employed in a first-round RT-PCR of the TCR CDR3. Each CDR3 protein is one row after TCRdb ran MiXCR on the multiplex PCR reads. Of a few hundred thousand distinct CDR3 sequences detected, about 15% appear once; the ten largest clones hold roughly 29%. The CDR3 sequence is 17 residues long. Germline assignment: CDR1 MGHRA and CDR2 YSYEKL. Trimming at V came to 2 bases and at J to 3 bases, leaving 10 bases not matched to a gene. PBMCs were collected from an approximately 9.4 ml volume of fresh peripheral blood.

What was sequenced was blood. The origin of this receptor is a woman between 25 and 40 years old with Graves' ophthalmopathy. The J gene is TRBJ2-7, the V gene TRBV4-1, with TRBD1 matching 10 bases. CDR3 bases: TGCGCCAGCAGCCAAAAGGGGGGACAGGGGCAGGGCTACGAGCAGTACTTC. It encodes CASSQKGGQGQGYEQYF.